The sequence of this T cell receptor beta chain was determined in a study of T cell responses to AZD1222 COVID-19 vaccine (dated by TCRdb to about 2021). Background for the entire study: AZD1222 recipients with second doses at about 4 weeks or about 12 weeks were pooled, because spike-specific TCR depth and breadth did not differ between schedules. A total of around 240 trial participants underwent TCR sequencing, of whom some 210 received two doses of AZD1222 and about 26 received two doses of the MenACWY control vaccine. Trial participants were enrolled by age into subgroups of 18-55, 56-69 and 70-plus years, and approximately 150, 30 and 60 TCR-sequenced participants, respectively, were included in these subgroups. Points the paper makes about the study in general: A significant rise in spike-specific TCR breadth and depth was observed after two AZD1222 doses relative to day 0 and relative to MenACWY recipients. Because no samples from the day 14 peak response were available, repertoires could be characterized only after the peak T cell response. The whole spike protein was spanned by vaccine-associated CD4 TCRs, and dominant responses were seen in regions 160-218 and 743-854. Only 5 to 7 AZD1222 recipients were SARS-CoV-2 seropositive at baseline, limiting conclusions about previously exposed vaccinees. The 56-69-year group was small, and its depth increase did not reach significance, likely because of low power. Participants were mostly white British and included more females than males, and it was suggested by the authors that clonal diversity may have been underestimated. Reportedly, close to half of the unique spike-specific TCRs recognized epitopes lying outside the regions that are mutated in the B.1.351 and B.1.1.7 variants.

This specimen's time point label, per the study, means: baseline before first vaccination. Samples from vaccinated people were obtained from the UK trials COV001 and COV002, which included a single-blind randomized controlled phase 2/3 trial of AZD1222 (ChAdOx1 nCoV-19) in healthy adults. Trial participant PBMC samples were collected at day 0 and day 28 after the second dose for TCRbeta chain sequencing. The CDR3 regions of human TCRbeta chains were subjected to immunosequencing. The published analysis was carried out like this. Repertoire TCRs were matched against a reference library of SARS-CoV-2-specific TCRs generated with the MIRA antigen-specificity platform. Breadth was defined as the fraction of unique TCRs that were SARS-CoV-2-associated. Depth was defined as the fraction of total T cells that were SARS-CoV-2-associated. Using the MIRA data, each spike-specific TCR was assigned both to the spike region to which the TCR was reactive and to a CD4 or CD8 class. Log10-transformed breadth and depth values were compared by one-way ANOVA with Sidak's multiple comparisons tests. Drawn from immuneACCESS, this table holds only the in-frame rearrangements with V and J called that TCRdb kept. Clones are partly lost; checked studies trace under half to an unresolved V gene and leave the rest unexplained. V and J calls and clone size are given by that table; D and trimming were obtained from the DNA. Counted in this sample were 110,000 or so clones; more than 75% of them appeared once. Around 10% of the sample rests with the top ten.

V and J are truncated by 5 bases and 0 bases respectively, leaving an intervening sequence of 10 bases. Reading the germline V gene gives CDR1 SGHAT and CDR2 FQNNGV. From the cysteine up to the phenylalanine, the CDR3 has a length of 15 residues. Only the CDR3 region is kept as DNA, spanning 45 bases read in frame from base 1. Regarding this clone: What antigen it recognizes has not been identified. Base qualities are not provided; no much larger clone lies one nucleotide away.

The clonotype was recovered from an adult in good health. This specimen was peripheral blood, taken on day 0 of AZD1222 vaccination. Recombination linked TRBV11-2 to TRBJ2-2, with an unclear D gene assignment. The CDR3 region: CASSPRAANTGELFF. The base sequence is TGTGCCAGCAGCCCGAGAGCAGCGAACACCGGGGAGCTGTTTTTT.